The present T cell receptor (beta chain) was sequenced within a study of cytomegalovirus exposure and HLA in healthy donors. The CDR3 is made up of 14 amino acids. Germline V gene data show CDR1 as SQVTM and CDR2 as ANQGSEA. V dropped 4 bases and J dropped 1 base, with 14 bases sitting between them. The primer mix had 60 Vbeta and 13 Jbeta primers. Repertoires were generated with immunoSEQ multiplex PCR, while TCRdb's copy carries only in-frame clones and drops some. The sample lists about 130,000 clones, about 82% occurring once. Details on this clone: The target antigen is unknown.

It was healthy bone marrow donors who served as donors. Whole-study results and caveats: In vitro testing confirmed a few CMV-associated chains as specific for CMV antigens. The listing of 150 to 200 TCR beta chains classed them as cytomegalovirus-associated. Many donors carried some public TCRs, although rarity characterized most TCR sequences.

The J gene is TRBJ2-7, the V gene TRBV29-1, with D tentatively TRBD1 (6 bases). The specimen was PBMCs. This sequence originates from a boy younger than 18 in good health and CMV-seronegative. The CDR3 reads CSVATGYSSYEQYF. CDR3 nucleotide sequence: TGCAGCGTTGCAACAGGGTATAGTTCCTACGAGCAGTACTTC.